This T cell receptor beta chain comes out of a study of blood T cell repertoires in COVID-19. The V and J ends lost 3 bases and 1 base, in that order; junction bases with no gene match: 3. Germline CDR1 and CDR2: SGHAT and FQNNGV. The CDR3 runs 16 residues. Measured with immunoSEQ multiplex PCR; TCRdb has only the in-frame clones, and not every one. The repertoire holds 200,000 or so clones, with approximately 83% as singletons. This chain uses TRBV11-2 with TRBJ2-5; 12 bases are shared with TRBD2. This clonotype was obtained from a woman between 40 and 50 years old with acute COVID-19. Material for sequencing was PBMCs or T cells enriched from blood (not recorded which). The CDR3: CASSFGTSGLQETQYF. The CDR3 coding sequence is TGTGCCAGCAGCTTCGGGACTAGCGGGCTCCAAGAGACCCAGTACTTC.